Listed here is a single T cell receptor beta chain. From the 5' RACE reads, TCRdb called clonotypes with MiXCR, one entry per CDR3 protein. The repertoire holds some 76,000 distinct CDR3 sequences, with roughly an eighth as singletons. This entry is derived from a study of early T cells in non-severe SARS-CoV-2 infection. Germline-derived CDR1 and CDR2 are SGHRS and YFSETQ. CDR3 length: 18 residues. Between the trimmed V and J ends, which lost 3 bases and 2 bases, there was a span of 22 bases. The sequencing sample was made of whole blood. This TCR was recovered from an adult who was a healthcare worker with PCR-confirmed SARS-CoV-2 infection or an uninfected control (not recorded which). The genes are TRBV5-1 and TRBJ2-3; D is perhaps TRBD2 (5 bases). The CDR3 coding sequence is TGCGCCAGCAGCTATCAAGAACGGGGATGGTGGGACACAGATACGCAGTATTTT. This gives the protein CASSYQERGWWDTDTQYF.